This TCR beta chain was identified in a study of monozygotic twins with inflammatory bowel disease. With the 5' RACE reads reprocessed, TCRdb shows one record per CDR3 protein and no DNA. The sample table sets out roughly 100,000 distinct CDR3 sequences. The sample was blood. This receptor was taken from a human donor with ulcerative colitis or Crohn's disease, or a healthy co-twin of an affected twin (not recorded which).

This chain's CDR3 is CASSFNLDGNSPLHF. V and J are TRBV12-3 or TRBV12-4 and TRBJ1-6. The CDR3 runs 15 residues.